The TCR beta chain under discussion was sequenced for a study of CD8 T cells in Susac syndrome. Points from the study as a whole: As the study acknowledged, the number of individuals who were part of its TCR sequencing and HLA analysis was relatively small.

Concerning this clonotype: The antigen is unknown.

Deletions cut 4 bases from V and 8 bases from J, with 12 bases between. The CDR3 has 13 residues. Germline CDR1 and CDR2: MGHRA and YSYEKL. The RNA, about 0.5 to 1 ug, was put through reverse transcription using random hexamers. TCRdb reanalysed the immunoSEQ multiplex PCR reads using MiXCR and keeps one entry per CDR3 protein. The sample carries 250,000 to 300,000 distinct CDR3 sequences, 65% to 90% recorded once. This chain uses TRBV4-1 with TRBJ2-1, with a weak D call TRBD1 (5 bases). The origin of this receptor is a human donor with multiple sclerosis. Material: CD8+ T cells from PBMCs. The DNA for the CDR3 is TGCGCCAGCAGCCGCGAGGAAGGGGATGAGCAGTTCTTC. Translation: CASSREEGDEQFF.